This TCR beta chain was recorded in a study of cytomegalovirus exposure and HLA in healthy donors. Whole-study context: The roughly 120 million unique TCR beta sequences, from 150 million to 200 million T cells, were found by an earlier analysis. General study findings and limits: There were 150 to 200 TCR beta chains listed as cytomegalovirus-associated. Presence/absence analyses treated sequencing depth as roughly uniform across donors. Later analysis revealed greater clonal expansion in HLA-associated TCR beta chains than in equally common others.

A note on this clone: Its antigen is currently unknown.

The ends were cut back, 0 bases at V and 3 bases at J, with 6 bases in the middle. This CDR3 comprises 14 residues. The germline CDR1 and CDR2 sequences are KGHSH and LQKENI. Primers for the PCR totalled 60 Vbeta and 13 Jbeta. The assay was immunoSEQ multiplex PCR, and TCRdb's table has in-frame clones only and misses some. This sample has under 200,000 clones; over 75% occur once, and the top ten carry more than 0.4%. The gene calls are TRBV18 and TRBJ2-1, with D hard to call. Sequenced material: PBMCs. This sequence was found in a woman in her 50s in good health and CMV-seronegative. For the CDR3, the DNA is TGTGCCAGCTCACCACCGCTAAACTACAATGAGCAGTTCTTC. It is translated as CASSPPLNYNEQFF.